This T cell receptor (beta chain) was profiled in a study of identical twins. Each donor (without exception) was a healthy Caucasian. Notes on the study in general: Researchers reported excess low generation probability among twin-shared out-of-frame alpha sequences. Where beta out-of-frame sequences were concerned, excess twin sharing was weaker.

Each cDNA held unique molecular identifiers, and template switching gave it a universal primer site. TCRdb passed the 5' RACE reads through MiXCR, listing each CDR3 protein once. The sample lists 1.5 million to 2 million distinct CDR3 sequences, around 29% occurring once. Germline CDR1 is SGHTA and CDR2 is FQGNSA. CDR3 length: 15 residues. Losses at the gene ends were 5 bases for V and 1 base for J; bases not matched to a gene: 7. For this clonotype: Its antigen is not identified.

This TCR came from a newborn girl in good health. Sequencing was performed on cord blood. The V gene is TRBV7-2, the J gene TRBJ2-5; 7 bases line up with TRBD2. This CDR3 is CASSPFGLVQETQYF. Here the CDR3 DNA reads TGTGCCAGCAGCCCCTTCGGACTAGTCCAAGAGACCCAGTACTTC.